The rows below give T cell receptor beta chains drawn from one sample of a study of cytomegalovirus exposure and HLA in healthy donors. Measured with immunoSEQ multiplex PCR; TCRdb has only the in-frame clones, and not every one. The sample carries tens of thousands of clones, approximately 80% recorded once. Sequenced: PBMCs. These receptors were taken from a human donor in good health. Each CDR3 is given with its conserved first and last residue. The D gene is left open where the match is weak. The size of a clone is reported for some rows only, either as once, few or many, or as a class for expanded clones.

NA	TRBJ1-2	TRBV11-2	NA	TGTGCCAGCAGCTTAGCAGGGAGGGATGGCTACACCTTC	CASSLAGRDGYTF
NA	TRBJ1-6	TRBV7-2	TRBD1	TGTGCCAGCAGCCCCGGACAGGGCCCGTCGAGCTCCTATAATTCACCCCTCCACTTT	CASSPGQGPSSSYNSPLHF
NA	TRBJ2-2	TRBV7-3	TRBD2	TGTGCCAGCAGCTCCTCCTTAGCGGGAGTTAACACCGGGGAGCTGTTTTTT	CASSSSLAGVNTGELFF
NA	TRBJ1-2	TRBV6-5	NA	TGTGCCAGCAGTTACTCTCCAGGGTACCAGAATGGCTACACCTTC	CASSYSPGYQNGYTF
NA	TRBJ2-7	TRBV7-8	NA	TGTGCCAGCAGCGTACGGTCAGGGCACCCCTACGAGCAGTACTTC	CASSVRSGHPYEQYF
NA	TRBJ1-6	TRBV9	NA	TGTGCCAGCAGCGCGCGACAAATAAATTCACCCCTCCACTTT	CASSARQINSPLHF
once	TRBJ1-6	TRBV4-2	NA	TGTGCCAGCAGCCAAGATCTTGAACAGGGAGCCTCACCCCTCCACTTT	CASSQDLEQGASPLHF
few	TRBJ1-5	TRBV30	TRBD1	TGTGCCTGGAGCGGACAGGGGTTAAAAAATCAGCCCCAGCATTTT	CAWSGQGLKNQPQHF
once	TRBJ2-7	TRBV7-2	NA	TGTGCCAGCAGCGCCCGAACTAGTAGGCTATACGAGCAGTACTTC	CASSARTSRLYEQYF
NA	TRBJ1-2	TRBV4-1	NA	TGCGCCAGCAGCCAAGACCCCCTGACAGGTCCTACTAACTATGGCTACACCTTC	CASSQDPLTGPTNYGYTF
once	TRBJ1-1	TRBV5-5	NA	TGTGCCAGCAGATCTACGCCGAACACTGAAGCTTTCTTT	CASRSTPNTEAFF
NA	TRBJ2-6	TRBV5-1	NA	TGCGCCAGCAGCTTCGGGTCCTCTGGGGCCAACGTCCTGACTTTC	CASSFGSSGANVLTF
NA	TRBJ1-2	TRBV18	NA	TGTGCCAGCTCACCACCTAAGGACAGCTATGGCTACACCTTC	CASSPPKDSYGYTF
NA	TRBJ1-2	TRBV9	NA	TGTGCCAGCAGGTCTGGGGGCCGGCATCCCTATGGCTACACCTTC	CASRSGGRHPYGYTF
NA	TRBJ2-2	TRBV7-8	NA	TGTGCCAGCAGCGCCCACAGGGTCGGCGGGGAGCTGTTTTTT	CASSAHRVGGELFF